The 5 T cell receptor beta chains below come from one sample, sequenced in a study of T cells in Graves' hyperthyroidism and ophthalmopathy. Amplified TCR beta CDR3 regions came from RNA transcripts. The HTBI primer set drove a first-round RT-PCR of the TCR CDR3. Each CDR3 protein is one row after TCRdb ran MiXCR on the multiplex PCR reads. The sample consists of hundreds of thousands of distinct CDR3 sequences, approximately 14% of them appearing once. The specimen was blood. Every receptor here comes from a woman between 25 and 40 years old with Graves' hyperthyroidism.

In this sample, this clonotype turned up many times. The V call is TRBV28, the J call TRBJ2-7; D perhaps matches TRBD2 (5 bases). Trimming took 5 bases from V and 0 from J, leaving 17 bases between them. The CDR3 is 16 amino acids. The V gene's germline CDR1 is MDHEN and CDR2 SYDVKM. The CDR3 protein is CASSATGSVNSYEQYF. The DNA for the CDR3 is TGTGCCAGCAGTGCGACGGGATCAGTAAACTCCTACGAGCAGTACTTC.

This clonotype was observed at least ten times. This chain joins TRBV6-1 and TRBJ2-7; 9 bases fit TRBD1. The CDR3 extends over 16 amino acids. Germline values: CDR1 MNHNS, CDR2 SASEGT. V was pared by 4 bases and J by 4 bases, with 11 bases of the junction left unmatched. This CDR3 is CASSGLYSDRGYEQYF. In DNA form, the CDR3 reads TGTGCCAGCAGTGGCTTATATTCGGACAGGGGATACGAGCAGTACTTC.

In this sample, this clonotype turned up a few times. The rearrangement links TRBV6-1 to TRBJ2-5; tentative D call: TRBD1 (6 bases). CDR1 is MNHNS and CDR2 is SASEGT in the germline V gene. V lost 5 bases and J 4 bases, leaving 17 bases between the germline ends. This CDR3 comprises 15 residues. The CDR3 DNA sequence: TGTGCCAGCAGTAAAGGGACACCGAAAGGAGAGACCCAGTACTTC. Protein: CASSKGTPKGETQYF.

This clonotype was picked up a small number of times. The chain employs TRBV28 and TRBJ2-1; a weak D match, TRBD2 (5 bases). The germline V and J ends were trimmed by 7 bases and 8 bases, with 12 bases remaining between them. There are 12 residues in the CDR3. Germline CDR1 is MDHEN and CDR2 is SYDVKM. The CDR3 nucleotides are TGTGCCAGCAATAAAGTCGGGGATGAGCAGTTCTTC. As protein: CASNKVGDEQFF.

This clonotype has at least ten counts. This chain uses TRBV12-3 or TRBV12-4 with TRBJ2-1; D is possibly TRBD2 (5 bases). This CDR3 has 15 amino acids. The V end lost 3 bases, the J end lost 8 bases, and 17 bases lay between the germline ends. CDR3 in DNA: TGTGCCAGCAGTTTGCTACTAGAGGCCCCCCATGAGCAGTTCTTC. Protein sequence: CASSLLLEAPHEQFF.